This TCR beta chain was found in a study of cytomegalovirus exposure and HLA in healthy donors. Background on the study: Of 398 genotyped donors, around 84% clustered with self-reported Caucasian donors. Findings and caveats of the study: Most observed TCR sequences were rare, whereas some public TCRs were detected in many donors.

The PCR was carried out with 60 Vbeta primers and 13 Jbeta primers. As processed by the authors: There were 80 million or so unique TCR beta chains by a later count, and 10 million to 12 million of them were shared. This table comes from immunoSEQ multiplex PCR, and its TCRdb copy is limited to in-frame clones, with some not included. The DNA gave D and trimming, while V, J and clone size come from that table. The sample contains 160,000 or so clones, approximately 75% of which appear only once. CDR1 and CDR2 from the germline V gene are SQVTM and ANQGSEA. Deletions cut 6 bases from V and 0 bases from J, with 19 bases between. The CDR3 runs 16 residues. A word on this clone: What it binds is not known.

Input material: PBMCs. This chain links TRBV29-1 with TRBJ2-3; D is possibly TRBD2 (6 bases). The TCR sequence derives from a man aged 45-65 years in good health and CMV-seropositive. The CDR3 nucleotides read TGCAGCGTCACGGGGGACGAGGGGCTTAGCACAGATACGCAGTATTTT. It translates to CSVTGDEGLSTDTQYF.